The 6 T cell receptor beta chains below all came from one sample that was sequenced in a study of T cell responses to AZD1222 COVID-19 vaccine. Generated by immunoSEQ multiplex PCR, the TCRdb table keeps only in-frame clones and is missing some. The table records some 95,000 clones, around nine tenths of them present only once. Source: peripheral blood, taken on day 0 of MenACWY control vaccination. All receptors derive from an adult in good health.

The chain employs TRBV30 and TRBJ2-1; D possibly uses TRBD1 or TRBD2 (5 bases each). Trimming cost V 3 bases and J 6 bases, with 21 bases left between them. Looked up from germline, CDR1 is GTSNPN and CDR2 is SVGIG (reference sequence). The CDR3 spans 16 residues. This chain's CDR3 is CAWSRVGRTILNEQFF. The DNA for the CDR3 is TGTGCCTGGAGCCGCGTGGGACGGACCATACTCAATGAGCAGTTCTTC.

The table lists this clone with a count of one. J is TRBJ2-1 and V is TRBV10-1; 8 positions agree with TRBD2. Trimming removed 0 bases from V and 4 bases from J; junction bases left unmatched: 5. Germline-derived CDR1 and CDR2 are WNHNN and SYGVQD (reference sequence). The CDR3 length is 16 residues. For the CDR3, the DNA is TGCGCCAGCAGTGAGTCGAAGCGGGGGATATACAATGAGCAGTTCTTC. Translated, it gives CASSESKRGIYNEQFF.

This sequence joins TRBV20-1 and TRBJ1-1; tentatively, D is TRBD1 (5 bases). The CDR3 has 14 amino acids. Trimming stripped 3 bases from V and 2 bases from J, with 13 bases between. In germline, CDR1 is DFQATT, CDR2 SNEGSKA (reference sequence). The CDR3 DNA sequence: TGCAGTGCTAGTAACCCTGACAGCAACACTGAAGCTTTCTTT. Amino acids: CSASNPDSNTEAFF.

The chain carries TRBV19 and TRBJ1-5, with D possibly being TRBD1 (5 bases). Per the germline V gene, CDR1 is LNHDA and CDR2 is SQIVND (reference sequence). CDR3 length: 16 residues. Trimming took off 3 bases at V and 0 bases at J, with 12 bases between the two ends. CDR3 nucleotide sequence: TGTGCCAGTAGTATCCTGCAGGGCCATAGCAATCAGCCCCAGCATTTT. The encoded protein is CASSILQGHSNQPQHF. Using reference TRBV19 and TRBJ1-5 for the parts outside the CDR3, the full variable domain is DGGITQSPKYLFRKEGQNVTLSCEQNLNHDAMYWYRQDPGQGLRLIYYSQIVNDFQKGDIAEGYSVSREKKESFPLTVTSAQKNPTAFYLCASSILQGHSNQPQHFGDGTRLSIL.

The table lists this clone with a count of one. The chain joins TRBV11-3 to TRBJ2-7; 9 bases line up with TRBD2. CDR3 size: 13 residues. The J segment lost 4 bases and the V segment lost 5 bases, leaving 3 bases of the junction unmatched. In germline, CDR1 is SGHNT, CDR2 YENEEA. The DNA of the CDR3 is TGTGCCAGCAGCCCGACTAGCGGTTACGAGCAGTACTTC. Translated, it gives CASSPTSGYEQYF.

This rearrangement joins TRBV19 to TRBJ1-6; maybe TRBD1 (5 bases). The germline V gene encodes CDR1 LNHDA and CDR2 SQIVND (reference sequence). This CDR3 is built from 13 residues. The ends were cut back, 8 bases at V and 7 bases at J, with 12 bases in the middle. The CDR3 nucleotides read TGTGCCAGTGGGGGACGAAAAAATTCACCCCTCCACTTT. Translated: CASGGRKNSPLHF.